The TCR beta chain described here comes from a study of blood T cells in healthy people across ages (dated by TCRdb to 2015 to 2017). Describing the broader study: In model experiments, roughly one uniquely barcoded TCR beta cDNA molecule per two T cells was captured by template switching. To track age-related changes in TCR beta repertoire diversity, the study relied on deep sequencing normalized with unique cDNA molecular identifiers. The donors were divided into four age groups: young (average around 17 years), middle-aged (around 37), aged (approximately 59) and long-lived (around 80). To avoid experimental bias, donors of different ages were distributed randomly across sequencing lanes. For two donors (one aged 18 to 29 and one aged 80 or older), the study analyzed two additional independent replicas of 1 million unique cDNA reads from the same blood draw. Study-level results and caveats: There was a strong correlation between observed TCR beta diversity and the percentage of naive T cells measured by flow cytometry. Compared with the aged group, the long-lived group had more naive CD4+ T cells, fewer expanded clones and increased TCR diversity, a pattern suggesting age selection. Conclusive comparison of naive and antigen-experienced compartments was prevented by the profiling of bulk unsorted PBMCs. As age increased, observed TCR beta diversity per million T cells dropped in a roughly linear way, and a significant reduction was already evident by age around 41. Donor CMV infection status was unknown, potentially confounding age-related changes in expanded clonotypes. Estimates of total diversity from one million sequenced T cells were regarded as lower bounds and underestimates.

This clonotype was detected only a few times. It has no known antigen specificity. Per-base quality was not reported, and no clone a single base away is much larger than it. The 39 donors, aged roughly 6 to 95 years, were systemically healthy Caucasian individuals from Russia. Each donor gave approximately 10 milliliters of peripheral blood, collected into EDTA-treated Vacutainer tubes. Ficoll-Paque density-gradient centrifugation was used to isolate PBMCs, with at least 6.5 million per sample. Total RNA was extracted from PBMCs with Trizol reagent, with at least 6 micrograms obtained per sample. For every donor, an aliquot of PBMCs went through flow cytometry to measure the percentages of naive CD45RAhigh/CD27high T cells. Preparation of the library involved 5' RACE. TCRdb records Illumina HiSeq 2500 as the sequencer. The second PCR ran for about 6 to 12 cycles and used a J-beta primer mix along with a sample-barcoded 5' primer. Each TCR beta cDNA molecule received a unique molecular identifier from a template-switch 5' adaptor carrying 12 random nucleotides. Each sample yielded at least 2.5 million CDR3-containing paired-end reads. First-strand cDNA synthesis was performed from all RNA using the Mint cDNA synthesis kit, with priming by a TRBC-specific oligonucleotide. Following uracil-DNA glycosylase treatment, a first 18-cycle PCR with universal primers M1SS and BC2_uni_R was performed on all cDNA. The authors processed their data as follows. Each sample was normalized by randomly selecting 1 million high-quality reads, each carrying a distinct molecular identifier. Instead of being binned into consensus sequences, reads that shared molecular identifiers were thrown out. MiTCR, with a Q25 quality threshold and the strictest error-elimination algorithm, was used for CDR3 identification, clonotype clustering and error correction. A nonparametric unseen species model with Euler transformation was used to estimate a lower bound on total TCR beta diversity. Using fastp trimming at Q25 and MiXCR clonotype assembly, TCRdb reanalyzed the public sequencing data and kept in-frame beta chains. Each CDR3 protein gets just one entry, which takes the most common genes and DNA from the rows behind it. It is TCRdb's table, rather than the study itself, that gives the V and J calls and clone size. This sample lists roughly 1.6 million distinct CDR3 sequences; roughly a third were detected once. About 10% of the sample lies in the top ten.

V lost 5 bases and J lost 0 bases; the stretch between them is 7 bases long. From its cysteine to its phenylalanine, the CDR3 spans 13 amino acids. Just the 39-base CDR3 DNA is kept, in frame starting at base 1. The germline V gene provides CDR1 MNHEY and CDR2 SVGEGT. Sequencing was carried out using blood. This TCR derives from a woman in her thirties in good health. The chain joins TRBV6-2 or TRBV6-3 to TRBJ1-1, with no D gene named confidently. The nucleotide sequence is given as TGTGCCAGCAGTCCTAATATGAACACTGAAGCTTTCTTT. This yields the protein CASSPNMNTEAFF.